Shown below are 9 T cell receptor beta chains from a single sample sequenced in a study of T cells in Graves' hyperthyroidism and ophthalmopathy. Amplified TCR beta CDR3 regions derived from RNA transcripts. HTBI primers were the set used in a first-round RT-PCR of the TCR CDR3. TCRdb independently ran MiXCR on the multiplex PCR reads; one entry per CDR3 protein. The table lists around 400,000 distinct CDR3 sequences, 15% to 17% of them singletons. Specimen: blood. Source of these receptors: a woman younger than 30 with Graves' hyperthyroidism that later progressed to Graves' ophthalmopathy.

This chain links TRBV7-9 with TRBJ2-1, with 8 bases matching TRBD1. CDR3 length: 13 amino acids. Germline V gene lookup returns CDR1 SEHNR and CDR2 FQNEAQ (reference sequence). The V and J ends lost 1 base and 15 bases, in that order; junction bases with no gene match: 8. The CDR3 sequence is CASSLGPDRVLFF. The CDR3, as DNA: TGTGCCAGCAGCTTAGGACCGGACAGGGTATTGTTCTTC.

This clonotype was seen many times. Here the CDR3 reads CAWRGTGTNTIYF. The CDR3 nucleotides are TGTGCCTGGAGGGGGACAGGGACAAACACCATATATTTT. V usage is TRBV30 and J usage is TRBJ1-3; 9 bases match TRBD1. Germline loops: CDR1 GTSNPN, CDR2 SVGIG (reference sequence). V gave up 3 bases and J gave up 6 bases; unmatched junction bases: 3. The CDR3 covers 13 residues. The full variable domain, rest sourced from reference TRBV30 and TRBJ1-3, is SQTIHQWPATLVQPVGSPLSLECTVEGTSNPNLYWYRQAAGRGLQLLFYSVGIGQISSEVPQNLSASRPQDRQFILSSKKLLLSDSGFYLCAWRGTGTNTIYFGEGSWLTVV.

This clonotype appeared many times. J is TRBJ2-7 and V is TRBV20-1; D might be TRBD2 (6 bases). V lost 0 bases, J lost 7 bases, and 22 bases lay in between. The CDR3 spans 16 residues. The germline gives CDR1 DFQATT, CDR2 SNEGSKA (reference sequence). In nucleotides, the CDR3 is TGCAGTGCTAGAGACCCAGCTAGCGAGAGGGTTGGGGAGCAGTACTTC. Its translation: CSARDPASERVGEQYF.

There are a few counts of this clonotype. The chain is built from TRBV28 and TRBJ1-5, with D possibly matching TRBD1 (6 bases). The germline V gene has CDR1 MDHEN and CDR2 SYDVKM. This CDR3 contains 15 residues. V was trimmed by 8 bases and J by 7 bases, leaving 21 bases between them. In DNA, the CDR3 is TGTGCCAGCTGTCAGGGGCCGGGGACCAAACAGCCCCAGCATTTT. Translation: CASCQGPGTKQPQHF.

V usage is TRBV10-3 and J usage is TRBJ2-1, with 9 bases lining up with TRBD2. Germline lookup yields CDR1 ENHRY and CDR2 SYGVKD. This CDR3 spans 18 amino acids. With V trimmed by 5 bases and J by 2 bases, 13 bases remained unmatched. Here the CDR3 DNA reads TGTGCCATCAGTAAGATCGGCGGGAGGGCCTGGACCTACAATGAGCAGTTCTTC. Residues: CAISKIGGRAWTYNEQFF.

J is TRBJ2-7 and V is TRBV5-1, with a weak D call TRBD1 (5 bases). The CDR3 consists of 15 residues. Trimming left V 0 bases short and J 7 bases short, with 17 bases between. Germline-derived CDR1 and CDR2 are SGHRS and YFSETQ. The CDR3 DNA reads TGCGCCAGCAGCTTGGGACAGCCTCGCCCTGGTGAGCAGTACTTC. Amino acids: CASSLGQPRPGEQYF.

This clonotype was found many times. The rearrangement joins TRBV3-1 to TRBJ2-7; D remains ambiguous. Trimming shortened V by 1 base and J by 3 bases, and 16 bases separated the two germline ends. CDR3 length equals 16 residues. Germline V lookup: CDR1 LGHDT, CDR2 YNNKEL (reference sequence). The CDR3 is CASSQGGGRIGYEQYF. In DNA, the CDR3 is TGTGCCAGCAGCCAAGGGGGTGGCAGGATAGGCTACGAGCAGTACTTC.

This clonotype has more than one count but fewer than ten. The chain links TRBV12-3 or TRBV12-4 to TRBJ2-7; 7 bases agree with TRBD1. V dropped 3 bases and J dropped 6; count of bases not matched to a gene: 5. This CDR3 contains 13 residues. The CDR3 loop reads CASSFPGTVEQYF. The CDR3 coding sequence is TGTGCCAGCAGTTTCCCCGGGACAGTCGAGCAGTACTTC.

This clonotype showed up many times. The chain carries TRBV7-2 and TRBJ2-7; D tentatively fits TRBD1 or TRBD2 (5 bases each). This CDR3 has 15 amino acids. V lost 2 bases, J lost 4 bases, and 15 bases lay in between. Per the germline V gene, CDR1 is SGHTA and CDR2 is FQGNSA. This CDR3 reads CASSLHHRGEYEQYF. The CDR3 nucleotides are TGTGCCAGCAGCTTACATCACCGGGGCGAGTACGAGCAGTACTTC.